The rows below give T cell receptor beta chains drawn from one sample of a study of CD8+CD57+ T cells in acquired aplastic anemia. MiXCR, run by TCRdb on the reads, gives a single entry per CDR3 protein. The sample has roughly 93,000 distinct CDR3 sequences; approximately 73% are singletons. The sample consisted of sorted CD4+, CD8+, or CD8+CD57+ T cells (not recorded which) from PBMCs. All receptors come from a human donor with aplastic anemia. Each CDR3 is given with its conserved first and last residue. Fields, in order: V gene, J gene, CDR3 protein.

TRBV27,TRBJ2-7,CASRPTSGRGEQYF
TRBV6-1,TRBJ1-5,CASSHPKQGGGNQPQHF
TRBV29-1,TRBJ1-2,CSVEGRTTTYGYTF
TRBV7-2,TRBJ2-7,CASSPGLGYEQYF
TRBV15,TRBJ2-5,CATSVTSGQETQYF
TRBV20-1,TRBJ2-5,CSAAGGRETQYF
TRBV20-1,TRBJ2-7,CSASALGGGLDEQYF
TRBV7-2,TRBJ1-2,CASSSLGGDNYGYTF
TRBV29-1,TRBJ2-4,CSVEQAENIQYF
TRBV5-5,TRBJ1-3,CASSVEWSGNTIYF
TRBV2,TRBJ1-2,CASSEALATVGYTF
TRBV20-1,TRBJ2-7,CSARDLAGDWAPDNEQYF
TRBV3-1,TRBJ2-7,CASSRRDSGWEQYF
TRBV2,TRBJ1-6,CASSEWDRGSLHF
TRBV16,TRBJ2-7,CASSQSSGGAYEQYF
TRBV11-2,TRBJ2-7,CASSLDPGYEQYF
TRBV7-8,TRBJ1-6,CASSPGGNSPLHF
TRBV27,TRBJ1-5,CASSLAGDNQPRHF
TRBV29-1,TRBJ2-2,CSVAIAANTGELFF
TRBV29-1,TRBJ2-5,CSVIAGYQETQYF
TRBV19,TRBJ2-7,CASSTGAPYEQYF
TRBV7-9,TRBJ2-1,CASSSGARQFF
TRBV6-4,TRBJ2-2,CASSGKGTGELFF
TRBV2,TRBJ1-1,CASSGTSGQTMNTEAFF
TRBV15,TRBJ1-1,CATSRDGELSTEAFF
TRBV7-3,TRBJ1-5,CASSLTSGQPQHF
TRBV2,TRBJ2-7,CASRTSGGLQYF
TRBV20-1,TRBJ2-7,CSAGDRHNSYEQYF
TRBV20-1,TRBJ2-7,CSARASGRGEQYF
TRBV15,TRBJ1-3,CATSRDLGPSGNTIYF
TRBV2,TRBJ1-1,CASSDLLGRTEAFF
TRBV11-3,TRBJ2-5,CASSPDTGQETQYF
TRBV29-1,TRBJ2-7,CSVGGPGQTYEQYF
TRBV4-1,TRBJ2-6,CASSRDSGANVLTF
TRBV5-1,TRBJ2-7,CASSPNRGYEQYF
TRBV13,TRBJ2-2,CASSDGQTNTGELFF
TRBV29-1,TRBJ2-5,CSVGVLEGSQYF
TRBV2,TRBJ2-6,CASSGQGTGANVLTF
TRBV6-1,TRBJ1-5,CASSEGQGSEPQHF
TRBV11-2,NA,CASSLGFRQGFISVLYEQYF